A single sample is the source of the 30 T cell receptor beta chains below, sequenced in a study of prognosis after radiotherapy for stage I lung cancer (dated by TCRdb to the early 2020s). The run used an Illumina HiSeq 3000. Two rounds of multiplex PCR were performed to amplify the TCR beta CDR3 region from genomic DNA. In the first round of PCR, primers specific to each TRBV and TRBJ gene were used, and the primer sequences are filed in Chinese patent CN105087789A. TCRdb trimmed public reads at Q25 via fastp, called clones via MiXCR and kept in-frame beta chains. Each record represents a unique CDR3 protein, reported with the most common genes and DNA among its rows. The sample yields 13,000 to 15,000 distinct CDR3 sequences; 30% to 40% were counted once. In total, the top ten clones hold approximately 30% of the sample. Material: PBMCs, obtained before or after stereotactic body radiation therapy (not recorded which). Source of these receptors: a donor over 45 with non-small cell lung cancer.

This clonotype has a count of ten or more. The V call is TRBV15, the J call TRBJ1-3, with a weak D call TRBD1 (6 bases). CDR3 length: 16 amino acids. CDR1 and CDR2 (germline): LNHNV, YYDKDF (reference sequence). The germline V and J ends were trimmed by 1 base and 0 bases, with 10 bases remaining between them. CDR3 bases: TGTGCCACCAGCAGAGGAGGACAGCTCTCTGGAAACACCATATATTTT. It codes for CATSRGGQLSGNTIYF. The whole variable domain, remainder taken from reference TRBV15 and TRBJ1-3, is DAMVIQNPRYQVTQFGKPVTLSCSQTLNHNVMYWYQQKSSQAPKLLFHYYDKDFNNEADTPDNFQSRRPNTSFCFLDIRSPGLGDTAMYLCATSRGGQLSGNTIYFGEGSWLTVV.

On this clonotype: A read error may produce the germline difference seen at one junction end. V usage is TRBV6-1 and J usage is TRBJ1-5; unclear D gene. There are 14 residues in the CDR3. Germline V gene data show CDR1 as MNHNS and CDR2 as SASEGT. The CDR3 nucleotides read TGTGCCAGCAGCTGGAAAGGGTTGGATCAACCCCAGCATTTT. Translated, it gives CASSWKGLDQPQHF.

This clonotype was seen ten or more times. This chain joins TRBV7-8 and TRBJ2-3; 10 positions agree with TRBD2. The J segment lost 0 bases and the V segment lost 4 bases, leaving 4 bases of the junction unmatched. This CDR3 is built from 16 residues. Germline V gene lookup returns CDR1 SGHVS and CDR2 FQNEAQ. CDR3 coding DNA: TGTGCCAGCAGCTCGGGACTAGCGAGAAGCACAGATACGCAGTATTTT. The encoded protein is CASSSGLARSTDTQYF.

A note on this clonotype: It may be a read error: a sequence one base away is much more abundant. The chain has TRBV5-1 and TRBJ2-5; D is ambiguous. The germline V gene encodes CDR1 SGHRS and CDR2 YFSETQ. CDR3 length: 15 amino acids. CDR3 protein: CASSLKGLEGETRYF. The CDR3 DNA sequence: TGCGCCAGCAGCTTGAAGGGCCTAGAAGGTGAGACCCGGTACTTC.

This clonotype qualifies as medium-sized. The V gene is TRBV27, the J gene TRBJ1-6, with a tentative D call TRBD1 (6 bases). Germline V gene lookup returns CDR1 MNHEY and CDR2 SMNVEV (reference sequence). V lost 2 bases, J lost 9 bases, and 8 bases lay in between. The CDR3 is 13 amino acids. CDR3: CASSLKQGSPLHF. The CDR3 DNA reads as TGTGCCAGCAGTTTAAAACAGGGTTCACCCCTCCACTTT.

To note about this clonotype: No conserved phenylalanine or tryptophan ends this CDR3, so it is likely a read error. This sequence joins TRBV28 and TRBJ2-7, with D possibly matching TRBD2 (6 bases). The ends were cut back, 7 bases at V and 4 bases at J, with 14 bases in the middle. This CDR3 is built from 13 residues. Germline CDR1 reads MDHEN; CDR2 reads SYDVKM. CDR3 residues: CASNQTRDYEQYL. As DNA, the CDR3 is TGTGCCAGCAACCAAACGCGGGATTACGAGCAGTACCTC.

At least ten counts were recorded for this clonotype. The CDR3 loop is CASSLGGGSNYGYTF. The CDR3 DNA follows: TGTGCCAGCAGCTTGGGGGGAGGGAGTAACTATGGCTACACCTTC. The chain couples TRBV5-4 to TRBJ1-2; D not resolved. Germline-derived CDR1 and CDR2 are SGHNT and YYREEE (reference sequence). Trimming left V 0 bases short and J 1 base short, with 10 bases between. The CDR3 is 15 amino acids.

At least ten counts were recorded for this clonotype. The CDR3 sequence: CSARSSGKGSTGELFF. Written as DNA, the CDR3 is TGCAGTGCTAGATCTAGCGGAAAAGGGAGCACCGGGGAGCTGTTTTTT. V usage is TRBV20-1 and J usage is TRBJ2-2; 7 bases match TRBD2. The ends lost 2 bases at V and 4 bases at J; junction bases unmatched: 10. The germline V gene has CDR1 DFQATT and CDR2 SNEGSKA (reference sequence). This CDR3 has 16 amino acids.

To note about this clonotype: Given a far larger clone just one base away, this is likely a sequencing read error. The chain carries TRBV6-8 and TRBJ2-2, with D perhaps being TRBD1 or TRBD2 (5 bases each). The CDR3 totals 13 residues. Germline loops: CDR1 MNHGY, CDR2 SAAAGT. CDR3 DNA: TGTGCCAGCACTTTGGGGCGGTTCGGGGAGCTGTCTTTT. It translates to CASTLGRFGELSF.

This clonotype was observed at least ten times. CDR3 loop: CASSPRRGGGYTF. The CDR3 region has the DNA TGTGCCAGCTCCCCCCGGCGGGGGGGCGGCTACACCTTC. The genes are TRBV28 and TRBJ1-2; possibly TRBD1 for D (6 bases). This CDR3 is 13 amino acids long. The V and J ends lost 8 bases and 8 bases respectively, with 18 bases between them. From germline, CDR1 is MDHEN and CDR2 SYDVKM.

This clonotype was observed many times. This sequence joins TRBV4-1 and TRBJ1-5, with D uncertain. Trimming shortened V by 0 bases and J by 5 bases, and 8 bases separated the two germline ends. From germline, CDR1 is MGHRA and CDR2 YSYEKL. The CDR3 runs to 14 residues. The CDR3 sequence: CASSQDSSYQPQHF. The CDR3 DNA reads TGCGCCAGCAGCCAAGATTCCAGTTATCAGCCCCAGCATTTT.

As to this clonotype: A read error is possible here, since a much larger clone lies one base away. The rearrangement links TRBV20-1 to TRBJ2-5; D is perhaps TRBD1 or TRBD2 (5 bases each). The germline gives CDR1 DFQATT, CDR2 SNEGSKA (reference sequence). The CDR3 extends over 12 amino acids. V lost 2 bases and J 5 bases, leaving 9 bases between the germline ends. CDR3 nucleotide sequence: TGCAGTGCTAGACCCGAGGGGGAGACCCAGTACTTC. Translation: CSARPEGETQYF.

This clonotype has at least ten counts. The chain has TRBV7-6 and TRBJ2-2; 9 bases align to TRBD2. Germline loops: CDR1 SGHVS, CDR2 FNYEAQ. The CDR3 sequence is 13 residues long. Unmatched junction bases numbered 3, after V lost 8 bases and J lost 5 bases. CDR3 sequence reads: CASGTSSTGELFF. The CDR3 DNA sequence: TGTGCCAGCGGGACTAGCAGTACCGGGGAGCTGTTTTTT.

This clonotype occurred a few times. Possible read error: a much larger clone is one base away. The chain joins TRBV12-3 or TRBV12-4 to TRBJ2-5; the match to TRBD2 covers 15 bases. This CDR3 has 18 amino acids. Trimming cost V 6 bases and J 5 bases; bases outside gene matches: 13. CDR3 DNA: TGTGCCAGCAGCCGATGGACTAGCGGGGGGGCCTCCTTGGAGACCCAGTACTTC. This gives the protein CASSRWTSGGASLETQYF.

Sample share makes this clonotype medium-sized. The rearrangement links TRBV13 to TRBJ2-7; D remains ambiguous. V was trimmed by 2 bases and J by 0 bases, leaving 2 bases between them. CDR1 is PRHDT, CDR2 FYEKMQ, per germline (reference sequence). The CDR3 runs to 12 residues. The CDR3 sequence is CASSLTSYEQYF. In nucleotides, the CDR3 is TGTGCCAGCAGCTTAACCTCCTACGAGCAGTACTTC.

This clonotype was counted ten times or more. The CDR3 region has the DNA TGTGCCAGCAGAGCAAACTCCTACAATGAGCAGTTCTTC. This gives the protein CASRANSYNEQFF. The J gene is TRBJ2-1, the V gene TRBV2; D remains ambiguous. Trimming stripped 6 bases from V and 0 bases from J, with 6 bases between. CDR3 length equals 13 residues. Germline loops: CDR1 SNHLY, CDR2 FYNNEI.

This clonotype rates as medium-sized. The chain combines TRBV2 with TRBJ2-3; a weak D match, TRBD2 (5 bases). Germline assignment: CDR1 SNHLY and CDR2 FYNNEI. V gave up 6 bases and J gave up 1 base, with 11 bases separating them. There are 14 residues in the CDR3. The CDR3 region is CASSEGAGTDTQYF. CDR3 DNA: TGTGCCAGCAGCGAGGGAGCCGGCACAGATACGCAGTATTTT.

The rearrangement uses TRBV7-9 and TRBJ1-5; possibly TRBD1 for D (6 bases). This CDR3 is built from 22 residues. Trimming stripped 5 bases from V and 2 bases from J, with 34 bases between. Per germline, CDR1 SEHNR and CDR2 FQNEAQ (reference sequence). CDR3 in amino acids: CASSQNRGYNGTSGVGNQPQHF. The CDR3 DNA reads as TGTGCCAGCAGCCAAAATAGGGGTTACAACGGAACCTCAGGGGTAGGCAATCAGCCCCAGCATTTT.

To note about this clonotype: An end of the junction does not agree with germline; a read error may underlie this. The chain links TRBV28 to TRBJ1-1; D is perhaps TRBD1 (5 bases). The CDR3 covers 16 residues. Germline assignment: CDR1 MDHEN and CDR2 SYDVKM. CDR3 amino acids: CSSSFGAGRLNTEAFF. The DNA for the CDR3 is TGTTCCAGCAGTTTCGGAGCGGGGCGACTGAACACTGAAGCTTTCTTT.

This clonotype was counted many times. The chain is built from TRBV6-1 and TRBJ1-2, with D perhaps matching TRBD1 (6 bases). The CDR3 runs 16 residues. From germline, CDR1 is MNHNS and CDR2 SASEGT. Trimming left V 1 base short and J 4 bases short, with 16 bases between. The CDR3 is CASSEDLQGSIYGYTF. The CDR3 DNA follows: TGTGCCAGCAGTGAAGACTTACAGGGTTCGATCTATGGCTACACCTTC.

This clonotype occurred many times. The chain couples TRBV10-3 to TRBJ2-2; the D call may be TRBD1 or TRBD2 (6 bases each). Trimming removed 5 bases from V and 4 bases from J, with 29 bases in between. The CDR3 is made up of 20 amino acids. Germline CDR1 is ENHRY and CDR2 is SYGVKD. CDR3 bases: TGTGCCATCAGTTCCTCGTCAGGAGCAGGGGAGGTTTTGGTCACCGGGGAGCTGTTTTTT. Translation: CAISSSSGAGEVLVTGELFF.

In this sample, this clonotype is medium-sized. The chain employs TRBV30 and TRBJ2-7; no reliable D call. Looked up from germline, CDR1 is GTSNPN and CDR2 is SVGIG (reference sequence). CDR3 length: 12 residues. V lost 1 base to trimming and J lost 2 bases, with 6 bases between them. CDR3 residues: CAWSGIPYEQYF. For the CDR3, the DNA is TGTGCCTGGAGTGGAATCCCCTACGAGCAGTACTTC.

This clonotype occurred many times. This chain uses TRBV5-1 with TRBJ1-3; D not certain. Germline CDR1 reads SGHRS; CDR2 reads YFSETQ. This CDR3 spans 16 amino acids. Trimming shortened V by 4 bases and J by 0 bases, and 14 bases separated the two germline ends. This chain's CDR3 is CASSVNRRSSGNTIYF. The CDR3 bases are TGCGCCAGCAGCGTAAACCGTCGGAGCTCTGGAAACACCATATATTTT.

Remarks on this clonotype: This likely traces to a read error, being one base from a far larger clone. V is TRBV7-3 and J is TRBJ2-5, with TRBD2 matching 8 bases. The CDR3 has 15 amino acids. CDR1 SGHTA and CDR2 FQGTGA come from the germline V gene. Trimming took 3 bases from V and 11 from J; bases not matched to a gene: 14. This chain's CDR3 is CASSFTSGSYNEQYF. CDR3 DNA: TGTGCCAGCAGCTTCACTAGCGGATCCTACAATGAGCAGTACTTC. Filled out from reference TRBV7-3 and TRBJ2-5, the complete variable domain reads GAGVSQTPSNKVTEKGKYVELRCDPISGHTALYWYRQSLGQGPEFLIYFQGTGAADDSGLPNDRFFAVRPEGSVSTLKIQRTERGDSAVYLCASSFTSGSYNEQYFGPGTRLLVL.

Worth noting for this clonotype: No DNA is shown, since the ends of the CDR3 on it are uncertain; the CDR3 is the one TCRdb lists. This sequence joins TRBV12-3 or TRBV12-4 and TRBJ2-7; the table assigns TRBD1, which was not confirmed against the DNA. The CDR3 region is 14 residues in length, termini included. The CDR3 reads CASSFGQGIGERYF.

As for this clonotype: It is likely a read error: a sequence one base away is far more abundant. The chain carries TRBV27 and TRBJ2-5; 10 bases map to TRBD2. TRBJ2-1 explains the end of the DNA better; the J call may be wrong. The CDR3 covers 17 residues. Germline assignment: CDR1 MNHEY and CDR2 SMNVEV (reference sequence). The CDR3, as DNA: TGTGCCAGCAGTTTAAGTAGCGGGAGGTCCGTTTCCAATGAGCAGTTCTTC. It codes for CASSLSSGRSVSNEQFF.

This clonotype is deemed medium-sized. The rearrangement links TRBV6-1 to TRBJ2-1, with D unclear. This CDR3 is 14 amino acids long. Trimming left V 8 bases short and J 0 bases short, with 11 bases between. Germline CDR1 reads MNHNS; CDR2 reads SASEGT. The CDR3 region has the DNA TGTGCCAGCGACTGGCAGAACTCCTACAATGAGCAGTTCTTC. Translated, it gives CASDWQNSYNEQFF.

This clonotype has ten or more counts. The chain combines TRBV19 with TRBJ2-5; a weak D match, TRBD1 (5 bases). The CDR3 is 15 residues long. V lost 2 bases and J lost 5, with 15 bases in between. Germline V CDR1 and CDR2: LNHDA, SQIVND (reference sequence). The CDR3 reads CASSIIHSSGETQYF. CDR3 sequence (DNA): TGTGCCAGTAGTATAATCCACAGCTCAGGGGAGACCCAGTACTTC.

This clonotype was recorded at least ten times. V and J are TRBV3-1 and TRBJ1-1; D call uncertain. V lost 4 bases to trimming and J lost 7 bases, with 10 bases between them. The CDR3 covers 12 residues. Germline V lookup: CDR1 LGHDT, CDR2 YNNKEL (reference sequence). The CDR3 region is CASSLNRGEAFF. The CDR3, as DNA: TGTGCCAGCAGCCTCAATCGCGGTGAAGCTTTCTTT. Combining the CDR3 with reference TRBV3-1 and TRBJ1-1 gives the whole variable domain DTAVSQTPKYLVTQMGNDKSIKCEQNLGHDTMYWYKQDSKKFLKIMFSYNNKELIINETVPNRFSPKSPDKAHLNLHINSLELGDSAVYFCASSLNRGEAFFGQGTRLTVV.

This clonotype has at least ten counts. The chain carries TRBV25-1 and TRBJ1-1, with D unclear. Trimming stripped 7 bases from V and 6 bases from J, with 15 bases between. Germline CDR1 MGHDK, CDR2 SYGVNS. The CDR3 has 13 amino acids. CDR3 loop: CASTRGREAEAFF. The CDR3 DNA sequence: TGTGCCAGCACCCGGGGTCGGGAGGCTGAAGCTTTCTTT.